This T cell receptor (beta chain) comes out of a study of PD-L1 blockade in urothelial cancer. Only in-frame clones appear in the TCRdb table, and some are missing; sequencing was by immunoSEQ multiplex PCR. The table has 80,000 to 100,000 clones, about four fifths seen once. Between 1 and 8 samples, pretreatment and on-treatment, were given by each patient. Per the germline V gene, CDR1 is SGDLS and CDR2 is YYNGEE. V was trimmed by 0 bases and J by 9 bases, leaving 13 bases between them. The CDR3 is 13 amino acids. The rearrangement joins TRBV9 to TRBJ2-7; no firm D call. The source was PBMCs, collected around atezolizumab (anti-PD-L1) treatment. The origin of this receptor is a man in his 70s with urothelial cancer. The CDR3 spells CASSVGPTAGQYF. The CDR3 region has the DNA TGTGCCAGCAGCGTAGGTCCCACGGCAGGGCAGTACTTC.